This paragraph reports one T cell receptor beta chain. Its antigen target is currently unknown. Qualities for individual bases were not recorded, and no much larger clone is one base off. These data originate in a study of control samples from healthy donors and cancer patients (dated by TCRdb to the early 2020s). The receptor library was made with the immunoSEQ multiplex PCR assay. The immuneACCESS repertoire file appears here via TCRdb, limited to in-frame rearrangements. These files lack a portion of the clones; in checked studies, under half of the deficit traces to unresolved V genes, and the cause of the others is not known. A total of around 230,000 clones appear in this sample, about 94% of them only once. Approximately 1.6% of the sample belongs to the ten largest clones. The V and J ends are trimmed by 7 bases and 4 bases, leaving 7 bases between them. The CDR3, from cysteine to phenylalanine, totals 11 residues. Just the 33-base CDR3 DNA is kept, in frame starting at base 1. The germline V gene (reference sequence) yields MNHNY for CDR1 and SVGAGI for CDR2.

The receptor was isolated from a middle-aged man in good health. The sequence joins TRBV6-6 to TRBJ1-1; there is no confident call for the D gene. Sequenced: blood. The nucleotide sequence reads TGTGCCAGCACCCTCGCCACTGAAGCTTTCTTT. This encodes CASTLATEAFF.